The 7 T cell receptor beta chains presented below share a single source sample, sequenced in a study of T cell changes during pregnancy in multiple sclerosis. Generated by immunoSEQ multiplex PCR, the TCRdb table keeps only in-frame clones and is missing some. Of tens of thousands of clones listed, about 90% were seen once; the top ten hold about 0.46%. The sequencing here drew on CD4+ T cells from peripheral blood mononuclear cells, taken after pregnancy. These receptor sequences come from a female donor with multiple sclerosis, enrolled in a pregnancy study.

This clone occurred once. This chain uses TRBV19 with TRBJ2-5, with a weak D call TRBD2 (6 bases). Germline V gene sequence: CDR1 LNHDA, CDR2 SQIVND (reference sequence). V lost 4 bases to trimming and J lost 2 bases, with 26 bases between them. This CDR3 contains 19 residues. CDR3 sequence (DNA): TGTGCCAGTAGTAGTAAAACTTGGGCGCAGGGAGGCCGGCAAGAGACCCAGTACTTC. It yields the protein CASSSKTWAQGGRQETQYF.

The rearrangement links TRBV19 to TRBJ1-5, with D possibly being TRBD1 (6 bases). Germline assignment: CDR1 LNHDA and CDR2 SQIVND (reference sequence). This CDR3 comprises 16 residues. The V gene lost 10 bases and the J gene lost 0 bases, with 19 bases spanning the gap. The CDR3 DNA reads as TGTGCCACCGCTCTAAGGACAGCCCTTAGCAATCAGCCCCAGCATTTT. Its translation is CATALRTALSNQPQHF.

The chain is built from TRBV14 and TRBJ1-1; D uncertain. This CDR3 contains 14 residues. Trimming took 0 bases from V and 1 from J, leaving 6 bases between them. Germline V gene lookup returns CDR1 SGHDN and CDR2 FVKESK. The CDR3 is CASSQETANTEAFF. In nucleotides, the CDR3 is TGTGCCAGCAGCCAAGAAACTGCGAACACTGAAGCTTTCTTT.

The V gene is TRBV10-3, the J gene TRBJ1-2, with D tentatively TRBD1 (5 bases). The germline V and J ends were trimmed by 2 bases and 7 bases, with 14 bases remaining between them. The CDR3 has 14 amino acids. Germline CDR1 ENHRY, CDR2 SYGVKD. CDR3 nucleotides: TGTGCCATCAGTGAGAGGGGCGGGACTATTGGCTACACCTTC. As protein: CAISERGGTIGYTF.

CDR3 region: CASSYNGQGGTEAFF. The CDR3 DNA reads as TGTGCCAGCAGTTACAACGGACAGGGGGGGACTGAAGCTTTCTTT. This chain links TRBV6-5 with TRBJ1-1, with TRBD1 identical over 10 bases. CDR1 MNHEY and CDR2 SVGAGI come from the germline V gene. The CDR3 length is 15 residues. Trimming removed 2 bases from V and 5 bases from J; junction bases left unmatched: 5.

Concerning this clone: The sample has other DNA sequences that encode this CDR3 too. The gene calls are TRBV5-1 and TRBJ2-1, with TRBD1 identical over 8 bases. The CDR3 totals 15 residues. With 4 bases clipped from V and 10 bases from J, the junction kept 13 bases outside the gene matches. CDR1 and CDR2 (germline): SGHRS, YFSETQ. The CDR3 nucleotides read TGCGCCAGCAGCCAGAGGGGGACAGGAGGTTGGGAGCAGTTCTTC. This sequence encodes CASSQRGTGGWEQFF.

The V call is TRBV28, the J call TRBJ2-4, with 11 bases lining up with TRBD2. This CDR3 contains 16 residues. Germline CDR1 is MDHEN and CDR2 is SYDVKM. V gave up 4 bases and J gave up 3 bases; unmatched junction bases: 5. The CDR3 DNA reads TGTGCCAGCAGTTCGCTAGCGGGAGGAGGCAAAAACATTCAGTACTTC. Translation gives CASSSLAGGGKNIQYF. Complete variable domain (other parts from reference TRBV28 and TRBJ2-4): DVKVTQSSRYLVKRTGEKVFLECVQDMDHENMFWYRQDPGLGLRLIYFSYDVKMKEKGDIPEGYSVSREKKERFSLILESASTNQTSMYLCASSSLAGGGKNIQYFGAGTRLSVL.